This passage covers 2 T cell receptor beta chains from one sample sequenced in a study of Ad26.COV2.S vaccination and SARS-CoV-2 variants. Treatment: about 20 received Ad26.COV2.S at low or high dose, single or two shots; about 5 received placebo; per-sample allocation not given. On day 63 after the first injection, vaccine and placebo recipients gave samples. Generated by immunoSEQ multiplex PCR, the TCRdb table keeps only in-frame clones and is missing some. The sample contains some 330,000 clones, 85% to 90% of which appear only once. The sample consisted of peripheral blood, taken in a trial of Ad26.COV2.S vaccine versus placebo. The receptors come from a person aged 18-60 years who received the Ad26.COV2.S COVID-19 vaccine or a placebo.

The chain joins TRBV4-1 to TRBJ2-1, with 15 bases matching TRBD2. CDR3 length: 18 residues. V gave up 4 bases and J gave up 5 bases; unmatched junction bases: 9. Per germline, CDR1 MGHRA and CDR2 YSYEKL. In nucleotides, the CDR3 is TGCGCCAGCAGCCCCGGACTAGCGGGGGGGCTCAGGGACAATGAGCAGTTCTTC. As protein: CASSPGLAGGLRDNEQFF.

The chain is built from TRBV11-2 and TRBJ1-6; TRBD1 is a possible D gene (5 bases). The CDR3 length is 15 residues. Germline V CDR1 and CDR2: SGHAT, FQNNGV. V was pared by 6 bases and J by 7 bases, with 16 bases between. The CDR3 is CASSITGYRNSPLHF. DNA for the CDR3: TGTGCCAGCAGTATTACAGGTTACCGAAATTCACCCCTCCACTTT.